These 4 T cell receptor beta chains were all obtained from the same sample, sequenced in a study of post-analysis software for immune sequencing data. Study-wide results and caveats: Patients used several TRBV segments, including TRBV5-6, TRBV5-1 and TRBV20-1, more often than controls.

What these receptors recognize is not known. TCR beta libraries were prepared from cDNA with unique molecular identifiers. TCRdb reanalysed the PCR reads using MiXCR and keeps one entry per CDR3 protein. The sample records about 460,000 distinct CDR3 sequences, over 35% being singletons. Sequenced: blood. The receptors originated from a girl aged 10-17 years with multiple sclerosis.

The sample holds one count of this clonotype. V is TRBV20-1 and J is TRBJ2-1, with D possibly TRBD2 on 6 matching bases. Germline V gene lookup returns CDR1 DFQATT and CDR2 SNEGSKA (reference sequence). This CDR3 spans 15 amino acids. Trimming removed 1 base from V and 3 bases from J, with 13 bases in between. The CDR3: CSARAGTGVYNEQFF. The DNA of the CDR3 is TGCAGTGCTAGAGCCGGGACTGGAGTCTACAATGAGCAGTTCTTC.

V is TRBV28 and J is TRBJ2-7; D possibly corresponds to TRBD2 (7 bases). Germline lookup yields CDR1 MDHEN and CDR2 SYDVKM. The CDR3 sequence is 15 residues long. V dropped 3 bases and J dropped 0 bases, with 12 bases sitting between them. CDR3 sequence reads: CASSFGGALSYEQYF. The CDR3 nucleotides are TGTGCCAGCAGTTTTGGGGGGGCACTCTCCTACGAGCAGTACTTC. The full variable domain, rest sourced from reference TRBV28 and TRBJ2-7, is DVKVTQSSRYLVKRTGEKVFLECVQDMDHENMFWYRQDPGLGLRLIYFSYDVKMKEKGDIPEGYSVSREKKERFSLILESASTNQTSMYLCASSFGGALSYEQYFGPGTRLTVT.

The chain is built from TRBV19 and TRBJ2-5; 9 positions agree with TRBD2. CDR1 and CDR2 (germline): LNHDA, SQIVND (reference sequence). V lost 4 bases to trimming and J lost 4 bases; unmatched junction nucleotides: 10. The CDR3 is made up of 16 amino acids. Here the CDR3 reads CASSTLGVAGVETQYF. In DNA, the CDR3 is TGTGCCAGTAGTACCCTCGGGGTAGCGGGAGTAGAGACCCAGTACTTC.

J is TRBJ1-1 and V is TRBV28; 8 nucleotides line up with TRBD1. CDR1 and CDR2 (germline): MDHEN, SYDVKM. This CDR3 contains 16 residues. V dropped 4 bases and J dropped 1; count of bases not matched to a gene: 8. CDR3 protein: CASSSLQGVSNTEAFF. DNA of the CDR3: TGTGCCAGCAGTTCCCTACAGGGGGTTTCGAACACTGAAGCTTTCTTT. Filled out from reference TRBV28 and TRBJ1-1, the complete variable domain reads DVKVTQSSRYLVKRTGEKVFLECVQDMDHENMFWYRQDPGLGLRLIYFSYDVKMKEKGDIPEGYSVSREKKERFSLILESASTNQTSMYLCASSSLQGVSNTEAFFGQGTRLTVV.